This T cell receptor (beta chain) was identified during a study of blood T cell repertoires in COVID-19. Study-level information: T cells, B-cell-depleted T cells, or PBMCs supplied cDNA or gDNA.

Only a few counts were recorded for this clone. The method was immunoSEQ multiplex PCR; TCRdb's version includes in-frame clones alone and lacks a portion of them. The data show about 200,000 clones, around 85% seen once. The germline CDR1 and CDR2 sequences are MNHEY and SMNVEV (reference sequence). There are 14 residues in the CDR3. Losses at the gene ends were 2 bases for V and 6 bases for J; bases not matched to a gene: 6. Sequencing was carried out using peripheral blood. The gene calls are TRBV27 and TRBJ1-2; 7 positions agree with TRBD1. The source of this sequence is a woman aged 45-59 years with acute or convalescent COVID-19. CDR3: CASSLTTGIHGYTF. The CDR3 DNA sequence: TGTGCCAGCAGTTTAACGACAGGGATCCATGGCTACACCTTC.